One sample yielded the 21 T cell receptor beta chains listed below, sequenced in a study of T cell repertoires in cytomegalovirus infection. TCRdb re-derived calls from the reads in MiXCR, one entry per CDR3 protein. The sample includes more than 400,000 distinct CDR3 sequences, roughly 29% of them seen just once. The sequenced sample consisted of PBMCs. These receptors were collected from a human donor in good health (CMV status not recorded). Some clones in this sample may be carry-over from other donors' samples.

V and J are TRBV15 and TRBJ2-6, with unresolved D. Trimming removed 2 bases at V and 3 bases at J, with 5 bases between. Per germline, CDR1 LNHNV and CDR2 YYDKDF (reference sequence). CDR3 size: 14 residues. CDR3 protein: CATSRIFGANVLTF. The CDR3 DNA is TGTGCCACCAGCAGAATTTTTGGGGCCAACGTCCTGACTTTC.

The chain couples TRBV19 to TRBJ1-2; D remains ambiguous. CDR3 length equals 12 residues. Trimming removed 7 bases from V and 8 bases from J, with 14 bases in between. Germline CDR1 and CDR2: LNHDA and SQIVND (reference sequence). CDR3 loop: CASKANLWGYTF. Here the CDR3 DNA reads TGTGCCAGTAAGGCTAACCTCTGGGGCTACACCTTC. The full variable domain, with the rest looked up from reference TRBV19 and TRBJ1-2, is DGGITQSPKYLFRKEGQNVTLSCEQNLNHDAMYWYRQDPGQGLRLIYYSQIVNDFQKGDIAEGYSVSREKKESFPLTVTSAQKNPTAFYLCASKANLWGYTFGSGTRLTVV.

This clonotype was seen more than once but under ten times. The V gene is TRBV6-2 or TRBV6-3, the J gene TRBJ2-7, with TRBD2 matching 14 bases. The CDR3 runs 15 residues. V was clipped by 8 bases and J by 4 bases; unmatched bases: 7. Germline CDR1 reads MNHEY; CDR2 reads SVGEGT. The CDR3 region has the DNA TGTGCCAGCTCACCCGGGACTAGCGGGAGTTACGAGCAGTACGTC. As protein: CASSPGTSGSYEQYV.

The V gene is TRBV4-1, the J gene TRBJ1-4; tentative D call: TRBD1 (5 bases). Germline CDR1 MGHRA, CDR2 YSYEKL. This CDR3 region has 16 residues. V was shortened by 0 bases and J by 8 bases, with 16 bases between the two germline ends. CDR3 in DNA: TGCGCCAGCAGCCAAGATGGGTTGGATTGGGACGAAAAACTGTTTTTT. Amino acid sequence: CASSQDGLDWDEKLFF.

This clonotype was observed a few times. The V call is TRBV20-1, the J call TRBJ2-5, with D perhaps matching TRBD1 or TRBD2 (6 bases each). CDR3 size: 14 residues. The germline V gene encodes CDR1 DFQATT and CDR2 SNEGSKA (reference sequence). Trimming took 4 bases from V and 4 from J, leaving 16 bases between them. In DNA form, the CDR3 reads TGCAGTGCTACCGGACAGCGGGCGGCAGAGACCCAGTACTTC. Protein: CSATGQRAAETQYF.

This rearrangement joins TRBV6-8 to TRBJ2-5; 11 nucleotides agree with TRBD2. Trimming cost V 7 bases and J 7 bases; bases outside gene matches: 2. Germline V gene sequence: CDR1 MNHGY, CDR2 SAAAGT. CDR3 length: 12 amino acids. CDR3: CASKGTSGTQYF. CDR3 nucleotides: TGTGCCAGCAAGGGGACTAGCGGGACCCAGTACTTC.

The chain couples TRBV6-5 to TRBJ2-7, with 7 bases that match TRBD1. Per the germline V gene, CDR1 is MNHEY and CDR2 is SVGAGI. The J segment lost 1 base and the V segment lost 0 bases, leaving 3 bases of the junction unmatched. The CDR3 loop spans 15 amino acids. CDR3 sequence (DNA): TGTGCCAGCAGTTACTCTGGGGACAGTTCCTACGAGCAGTACTTC. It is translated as CASSYSGDSSYEQYF.

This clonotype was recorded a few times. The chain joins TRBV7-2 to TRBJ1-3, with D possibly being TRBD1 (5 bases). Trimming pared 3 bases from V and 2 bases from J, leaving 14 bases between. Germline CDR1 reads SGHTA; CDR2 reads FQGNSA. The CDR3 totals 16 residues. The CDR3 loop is CASSFISGGAGNTIYF. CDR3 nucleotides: TGTGCCAGCAGCTTCATATCCGGGGGAGCTGGAAACACCATATATTTT.

The CDR3 region has the DNA TGTGCCAGCAGTTCTACCCCCAGGACATATGGCTACACCTTC. This encodes CASSSTPRTYGYTF. The chain uses TRBV28 and TRBJ1-2, with D perhaps matching TRBD1 (5 bases). Trimming stripped 4 bases from V and 5 bases from J, with 14 bases between. The CDR3 spans 14 residues. The germline V gene has CDR1 MDHEN and CDR2 SYDVKM.

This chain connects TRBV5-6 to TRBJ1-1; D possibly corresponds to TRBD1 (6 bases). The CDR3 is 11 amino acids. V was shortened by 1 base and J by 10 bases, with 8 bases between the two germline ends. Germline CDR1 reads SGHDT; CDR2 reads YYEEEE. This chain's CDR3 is CASSLNRAAFF. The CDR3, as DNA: TGTGCCAGCAGCTTGAACAGGGCAGCTTTCTTT. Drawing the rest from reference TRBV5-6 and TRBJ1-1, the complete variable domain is DAGVTQSPTHLIKTRGQQVTLRCSPKSGHDTVSWYQQALGQGPQFIFQYYEEEERQRGNFPDRFSGHQFPNYSSELNVNALLLGDSALYLCASSLNRAAFFGQGTRLTVV.

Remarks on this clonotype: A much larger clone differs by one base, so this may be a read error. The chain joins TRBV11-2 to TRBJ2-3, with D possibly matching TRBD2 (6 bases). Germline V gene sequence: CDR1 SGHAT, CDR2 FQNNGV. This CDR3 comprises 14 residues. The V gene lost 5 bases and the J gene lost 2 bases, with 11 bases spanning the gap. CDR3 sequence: CASSPTSLTDTQYF. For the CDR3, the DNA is TGTGCCAGCAGCCCGACTAGTCTCACAGATACGCAGTATTTT.

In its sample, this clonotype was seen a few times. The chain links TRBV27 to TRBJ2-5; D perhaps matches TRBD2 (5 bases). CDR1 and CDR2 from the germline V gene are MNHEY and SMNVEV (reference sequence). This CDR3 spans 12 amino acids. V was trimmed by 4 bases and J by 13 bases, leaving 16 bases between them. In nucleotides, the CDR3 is TGTGCCAGCAGTTCTCATGAGGGAGCCCCGTACTTC. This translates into CASSSHEGAPYF.

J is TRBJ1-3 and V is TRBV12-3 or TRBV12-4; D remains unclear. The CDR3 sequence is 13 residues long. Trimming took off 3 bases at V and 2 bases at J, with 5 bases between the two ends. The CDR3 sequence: CASSFTTGNTIYF. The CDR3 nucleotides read TGTGCCAGCAGTTTCACTACTGGAAACACCATATATTTT.

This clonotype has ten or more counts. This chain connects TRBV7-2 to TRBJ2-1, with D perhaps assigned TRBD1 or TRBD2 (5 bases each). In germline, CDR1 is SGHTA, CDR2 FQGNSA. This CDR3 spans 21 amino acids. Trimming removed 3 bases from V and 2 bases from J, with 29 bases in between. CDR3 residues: CASSFWPSQVTGRDAYNEQFF. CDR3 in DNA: TGTGCCAGCAGCTTTTGGCCGAGCCAAGTGACGGGACGGGATGCCTACAATGAGCAGTTCTTC.

CDR3 bases: TGCAGTGGCGGAGGGGGCCTCGGTGAGACCCAGTACTTC. This gives the protein CSGGGGLGETQYF. V and J are TRBV20-1 and TRBJ2-5, with D perhaps matching TRBD1 (7 bases). The CDR3 contains 13 residues. V was pared by 7 bases and J by 5 bases, with 17 bases between. Germline lookup yields CDR1 DFQATT and CDR2 SNEGSKA (reference sequence).

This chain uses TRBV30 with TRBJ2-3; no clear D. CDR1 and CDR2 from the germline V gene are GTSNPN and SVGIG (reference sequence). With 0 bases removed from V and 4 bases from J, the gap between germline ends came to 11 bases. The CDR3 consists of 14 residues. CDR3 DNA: TGTGCCTGGAGTGTAGACCTCGATTCAGATACGCAGTATTTT. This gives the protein CAWSVDLDSDTQYF. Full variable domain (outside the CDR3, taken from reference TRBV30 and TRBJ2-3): SQTIHQWPATLVQPVGSPLSLECTVEGTSNPNLYWYRQAAGRGLQLLFYSVGIGQISSEVPQNLSASRPQDRQFILSSKKLLLSDSGFYLCAWSVDLDSDTQYFGPGTRLTVL.

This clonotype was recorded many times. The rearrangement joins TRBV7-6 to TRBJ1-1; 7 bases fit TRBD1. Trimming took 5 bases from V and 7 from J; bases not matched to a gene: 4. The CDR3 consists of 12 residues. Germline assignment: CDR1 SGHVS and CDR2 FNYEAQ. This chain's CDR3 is CASSPGQSEAFF. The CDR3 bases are TGTGCCAGCAGCCCGGGACAGAGTGAAGCTTTCTTT.

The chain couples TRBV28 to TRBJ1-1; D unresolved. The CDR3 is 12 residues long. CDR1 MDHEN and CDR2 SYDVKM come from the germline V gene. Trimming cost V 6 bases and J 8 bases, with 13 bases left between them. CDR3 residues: CASRPRTGEAFF. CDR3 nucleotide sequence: TGTGCCAGCAGACCCAGGACGGGGGAAGCTTTCTTT. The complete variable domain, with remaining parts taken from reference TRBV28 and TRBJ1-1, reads DVKVTQSSRYLVKRTGEKVFLECVQDMDHENMFWYRQDPGLGLRLIYFSYDVKMKEKGDIPEGYSVSREKKERFSLILESASTNQTSMYLCASRPRTGEAFFGQGTRLTVV.

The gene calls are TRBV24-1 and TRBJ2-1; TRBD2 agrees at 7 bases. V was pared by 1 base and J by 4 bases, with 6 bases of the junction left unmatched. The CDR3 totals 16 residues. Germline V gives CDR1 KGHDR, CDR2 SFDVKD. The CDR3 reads CATSDLAGRGYNEQFF. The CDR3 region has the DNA TGTGCCACCAGTGATTTAGCGGGACGAGGATACAATGAGCAGTTCTTC.

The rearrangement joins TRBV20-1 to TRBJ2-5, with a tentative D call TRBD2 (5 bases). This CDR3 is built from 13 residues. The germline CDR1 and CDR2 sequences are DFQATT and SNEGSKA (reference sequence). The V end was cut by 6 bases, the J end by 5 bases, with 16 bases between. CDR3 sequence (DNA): TGCAGTGCACGCCGTGGACTTGGCGAGACCCAGTACTTC. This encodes CSARRGLGETQYF.

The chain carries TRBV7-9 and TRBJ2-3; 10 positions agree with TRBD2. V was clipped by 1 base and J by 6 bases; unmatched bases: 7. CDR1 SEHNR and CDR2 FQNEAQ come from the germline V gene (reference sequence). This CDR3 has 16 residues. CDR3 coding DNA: TGTGCCAGCAGCTTAGACCTAGCGGGAGCCGGGGATACGCAGTATTTT. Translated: CASSLDLAGAGDTQYF.